The 10 T cell receptor beta chains reported below all come from one sample, sequenced in a study of cytomegalovirus exposure and HLA in healthy donors. Primers included in the PCR were 60 Vbeta and 13 Jbeta primers. This table comes from immunoSEQ multiplex PCR, and its TCRdb copy is limited to in-frame clones, with some not included. The sample records roughly 100,000 clones, roughly three quarters being singletons. The sample comprised PBMCs. These receptor sequences come from a man aged 25-40 years in good health and CMV-seronegative.

The rearrangement links TRBV18 to TRBJ1-4; possible D gene TRBD1, 6 bases. V lost 3 bases, J lost 7 bases, and 15 bases lay in between. The CDR3 spans 15 residues. CDR1 is KGHSH and CDR2 is LQKENI in the germline V gene. In DNA, the CDR3 is TGTGCCAGCTCACCCTCTCGGGGGGGCGGTGAAAAACTGTTTTTT. Amino acids: CASSPSRGGGEKLFF.

The chain couples TRBV27 to TRBJ2-5; the match to TRBD2 covers 9 bases. The J call may be in error: the DNA end matches TRBJ2-7 better. This CDR3 is built from 19 residues. Germline V gives CDR1 MNHEY, CDR2 SMNVEV (reference sequence). The CDR3 protein is CASSSSPGVAGERSYEQYF. The CDR3 DNA reads TGTGCCAGCAGTTCTTCTCCCGGGGTAGCGGGAGAAAGATCCTACGAGCAGTACTTC.

This clone was counted a few times. The chain employs TRBV5-4 and TRBJ2-2; 7 positions agree with TRBD2. Germline V gene data show CDR1 as SGHNT and CDR2 as YYREEE (reference sequence). The CDR3 is 15 residues long. J lost 4 bases, V lost 3 bases, and 6 bases had no gene match. The CDR3 sequence is CASSYVPGGTGELFF. CDR3 nucleotide sequence: TGTGCCAGCAGCTACGTTCCGGGAGGCACCGGGGAGCTGTTTTTT.

As to this clone: This same CDR3 is encoded by further DNA sequences in the sample. The chain carries TRBV28 and TRBJ2-7; 7 bases fit TRBD1. The CDR3 is made up of 15 amino acids. The V and J ends lost 5 bases and 2 bases, in that order; junction bases with no gene match: 9. Germline V gene lookup returns CDR1 MDHEN and CDR2 SYDVKM. The CDR3 nucleotides are TGTGCCAGCAGTAATACAGGGGCCCCCGCCTACGAGCAGTACTTC. It yields the protein CASSNTGAPAYEQYF.

The CDR3: CASSTDRGTAYEQYF. In DNA, the CDR3 is TGTGCCAGCAGCACCGACAGGGGAACCGCCTACGAGCAGTACTTC. This chain joins TRBV6-5 and TRBJ2-7; TRBD1 matches at 8 bases. The V gene's germline CDR1 is MNHEY and CDR2 SVGAGI. V lost 6 bases to trimming and J lost 2 bases; unmatched junction nucleotides: 9. The CDR3 spans 15 residues.

This clone showed up just a few times. The chain carries TRBV10-3 and TRBJ2-2; TRBD2 agrees at 9 bases. After removal of 6 bases from V and 3 bases from J, the junction contained 11 bases not matched to a gene. Germline assignment: CDR1 ENHRY and CDR2 SYGVKD. There are 17 residues in the CDR3. CDR3 coding DNA: TGTGCCATCAGCGACCTTAGCGGGAGAGCGGACACCGGGGAGCTGTTTTTT. Translating gives CAISDLSGRADTGELFF.

The rearrangement links TRBV25-1 to TRBJ1-4; TRBD1 might be the D (6 bases). Germline lookup yields CDR1 MGHDK and CDR2 SYGVNS. This CDR3 has 14 residues. The V end was cut by 7 bases, the J end by 7 bases, with 16 bases between. CDR3 in DNA: TGTGCCAGCATGGGGGCAGGTGTGTTTGAAAAACTGTTTTTT. Residues: CASMGAGVFEKLFF.

This chain links TRBV18 with TRBJ2-3; 10 nucleotides match TRBD2. The CDR3 has 15 amino acids. J lost 5 bases, V lost 0 bases, and 2 bases had no gene match. Germline lookup yields CDR1 KGHSH and CDR2 LQKENI. The CDR3 DNA sequence: TGTGCCAGCTCACCACCGGGACTAGCGTTAGATACGCAGTATTTT. This translates into CASSPPGLALDTQYF.

The chain joins TRBV29-1 to TRBJ1-4; 12 positions agree with TRBD1. With V trimmed by 6 bases and J by 4 bases, 12 bases remained unmatched. This CDR3 comprises 17 residues. Per germline, CDR1 SQVTM and CDR2 ANQGSEA. CDR3 sequence (DNA): TGCAGCGTCGCCGGGACAGGGGGCGAGAATAATAATGAAAAACTGTTTTTT. It specifies CSVAGTGGENNNEKLFF.

J is TRBJ2-7 and V is TRBV5-4, with 9 positions matching TRBD1. The CDR3 covers 16 residues. Unmatched junction bases numbered 7, after V lost 0 bases and J lost 3 bases. In germline, CDR1 is SGHNT, CDR2 YYREEE (reference sequence). The CDR3 spells CASSLGGTGSNYEQYF. CDR3 DNA: TGTGCCAGCAGCTTGGGCGGGACAGGGAGCAACTACGAGCAGTACTTC.